This T cell receptor beta chain was found in a study of shared clonotypes between healthy human individuals. On the study more broadly: Every donor yielded three CD4 naive, three CD4 memory, two CD8 naive and one CD8 memory plate. Study findings and constraints: In a few donors, approximately 5% of naive CD4 clonotypes appeared in common.

TCRdb's copy holds only in-frame clones and misses some; the assay was immunoSEQ multiplex PCR. There are about 2.3 million clones in the sample; approximately 93% occur only once, and 0.39% lies in the top ten. On this clone itself: Its antigen is unidentified.

The trim removed 10 bases at V and 0 bases at J, leaving 9 bases unmatched. CDR1 and CDR2 (germline): MDHEN, SYDVKM. The CDR3 spans 16 residues. The chain carries TRBV28 and TRBJ2-1, with 10 nucleotides matching TRBD2. The sequence derives from a man between 18 and 29 years old in good health. Some clones in this sample may be carry-over from other donors' samples. The sample was naive CD4+ T cells from PBMCs. Documented subset: CD45RA+ positively selected. The CDR3 DNA reads as TGTGCCATAGCGGGAGGATCCCCTGTCTCCTACAATGAGCAGTTCTTC. It codes for CAIAGGSPVSYNEQFF. The full variable domain, completed using reference TRBV28 and TRBJ2-1, is DVKVTQSSRYLVKRTGEKVFLECVQDMDHENMFWYRQDPGLGLRLIYFSYDVKMKEKGDIPEGYSVSREKKERFSLILESASTNQTSMYLCAIAGGSPVSYNEQFFGPGTRLTVL.